This passage covers 2 T cell receptor beta chains from one sample sequenced in a study of T cells in tumors after PD-1 blockade. The data were produced by immunoSEQ multiplex PCR, yet TCRdb's version contains in-frame clones alone and is incomplete. The table lists about 20,000 clones, roughly 80% of them singletons, with roughly 27% in the top ten. The sequences come from PBMCs, collected after anti-PD-1 therapy. All receptors derive from a human donor with advanced basal cell or squamous cell carcinoma (not recorded which).

Points on this clone: The junction departs from germline at one end; a sequencing error may be responsible. DNA of the CDR3: TGTGCCAGCAGCCCCGCGGGGGGACAGGGATCCTTC. Its protein is CASSPAGGQGSF. The chain carries TRBV6-5 and TRBJ1-2; 9 bases line up with TRBD1. The CDR3 runs 12 residues. Germline CDR1 MNHEY, CDR2 SVGAGI.

This rearrangement joins TRBV19 to TRBJ1-3, with D hard to call. There are 15 residues in the CDR3. Germline CDR1 and CDR2: LNHDA and SQIVND (reference sequence). V dropped 5 bases and J dropped 2 bases, with 13 bases sitting between them. CDR3 sequence (DNA): TGTGCCAGTAGTTCAAAGGTGACGGCTGGAAACACCATATATTTT. The encoded protein is CASSSKVTAGNTIYF.